What follows describes a single T cell receptor beta chain. These data originate in a study of T cells after somatic rescue of genetic block. Clones were read by immunoSEQ multiplex PCR, and TCRdb kept only the in-frame ones, dropping some. The data show 67,000 or so clones, with about nine tenths seen just once and approximately 3% held by the top ten. Trimming stripped 6 bases from V and 0 bases from J, with 10 bases between. The CDR3 is 14 amino acids. Germline V gene sequence: CDR1 SGHDT, CDR2 YYEEEE. This clonotype originated in a man aged 30 to 45. Material for sequencing was peripheral blood mononuclear cells (PBMCs). V and J are TRBV5-6 and TRBJ2-1; D unresolved. The CDR3 region is CASIMGSSYNEQFF. The DNA for the CDR3 is TGTGCCAGCATTATGGGTAGCTCCTACAATGAGCAGTTCTTC. The whole variable domain, remainder taken from reference TRBV5-6 and TRBJ2-1, is DAGVTQSPTHLIKTRGQQVTLRCSPKSGHDTVSWYQQALGQGPQFIFQYYEEEERQRGNFPDRFSGHQFPNYSSELNVNALLLGDSALYLCASIMGSSYNEQFFGPGTRLTVL.